Listed below are T cell receptor beta chains from one sample, sequenced in a study of CD8 T cells in ankylosing spondylitis. Each CDR3 protein is one row after TCRdb ran MiXCR on the 5' RACE reads. The sample carries approximately 60,000 distinct CDR3 sequences, around 6.5% recorded once. Specimen: synovial fluid, either unsorted or a sorted T cell fraction (not recorded which). The receptors shown here come from a male donor with ankylosing spondylitis. Both conserved end residues are trimmed from each CDR3. Each record gives: J gene, CDR3 length, clone size, V gene, CDR3 protein. The listing skips clone size in some rows; elsewhere it reads once, few, many or a size class.

>TRBJ1-6|11|many|TRBV2
ASSVGLGSPLH
>TRBJ2-7|12|few|TRBV7-9
ASSPTGDWGEQY
>TRBJ2-3|15|.|TRBV7-9
ASSRPDRASGSDTQY
>TRBJ2-2|14|few|TRBV7-2
ASSLDAGGATGELF
>TRBJ2-2|12|.|TRBV5-4
ASSGLGNTGELF
>TRBJ1-5|15|many|TRBV28
ASGTGQGKIGNQPQH
>TRBJ2-5|12|many|TRBV7-9
ASSFTRGAETQY
>TRBJ2-1|11|many|TRBV7-3
ASSLRGEQRQF
>TRBJ2-5|13|.|TRBV28
ASRELSGGAETQY
>TRBJ2-4|12|many|TRBV12-3/TRBV12-4
ASSLREWADIQY
>TRBJ2-1|13|few|TRBV4-2
ASSQAGGGYNEQF
>TRBJ2-4|10|many|TRBV20-1
SARSQKNIQY
>TRBJ2-5|10|many|TRBV12-5
ASGPRQETQY
>TRBJ2-1|13|.|TRBV20-1
SARGAGASYNEQF
>TRBJ2-5|14|.|TRBV4-1
ASSQDPGRHQETQY
>TRBJ2-7|14|many|TRBV7-2
ASSLESDLGTYEQY
>TRBJ1-5|13|few|TRBV7-2
ASSLRTHSNQPQH
>TRBJ2-1|11|many|TRBV7-2
ASNRGLYNEQF
>TRBJ2-5|11|many|TRBV20-1
SPKPAGTLTQY
>TRBJ2-7|12|.|TRBV7-9
ASSPRTDSYEQY
>TRBJ2-1|15|few|TRBV6-2/TRBV6-3
ASSSTSGRGNFNEQF
>TRBJ2-1|16|many|TRBV20-1
SAQKMGSGAGYYNEQF
>TRBJ2-5|9|.|TRBV2
ASSEVETQY
>TRBJ1-5|15|many|TRBV28
ASRSRQELYSNQPQH
>TRBJ2-7|13|many|TRBV5-1
ASSLAGNLNYEQY
>TRBJ2-1|11|.|TRBV5-5
ASSLGLSVLQF
>TRBJ1-4|8|.|TRBV12-3/TRBV12-4
EGRVEKLF
>TRBJ2-3|12|many|TRBV5-6
ASSLRGRGDTQY
>TRBJ2-1|16|.|TRBV3-1
ASSQDLGGQGSYNEQF
>TRBJ2-3|11|many|TRBV30
AWRASSTDTQY
>TRBJ2-5|12|many|TRBV5-4
ASSTGTFEETQY
>TRBJ2-1|14|many|TRBV28
ASSLTGLAEYNEQF
>TRBJ2-7|14|many|TRBV5-1
ASSLEISGRSHEQY
>TRBJ2-5|9|.|TRBV7-9
ASSLEETPY
>TRBJ2-7|13|few|TRBV11-3
ASSLSGTGVHEQY
>TRBJ2-6|15|.|TRBV6-1
ASSEKRDTSGANVLT
>TRBJ1-5|12|many|TRBV5-6
ASSLTGGQQPQH
>TRBJ1-2|11|many|TRBV7-9
ASSSGPPYGYT
>TRBJ2-7|13|many|TRBV7-2
ASSLEPLAGIGSN
>TRBJ2-1|12|many|TRBV25-1
ASSIAATYNEQF
>TRBJ1-5|13|many|TRBV7-2
ASSLGGGYNQPQH
>TRBJ2-5|14|many|TRBV11-3
ASSPSSTGSEETQY
>TRBJ2-2|11|many|TRBV30
AWRGFYSGELF
>TRBJ1-3|11|few|TRBV4-2
ASSQEGGNTIY
>TRBJ2-2|11|few|TRBV10-2
ATDGRNTGELF
>TRBJ2-3|13|many|TRBV15
ATSRESGRTDTQY
>TRBJ1-2|12|many|TRBV6-1
ASSDGAAFNGYT
>TRBJ2-1|11|few|TRBV19
ASSIGSGMPQF
>TRBJ2-1|14|.|TRBV6-5
ASSYASGRIYNEQF
>TRBJ2-1|14|.|TRBV11-2
ASSLNPIGAYNEQF
>TRBJ1-6|17|many|TRBV20-1
SARDIGGQGSSYNSPLH
>TRBJ1-5|10|.|TRBV5-1
ASRNEGQPQH
>TRBJ2-7|14|many|TRBV3-1
ASSQDSYRFTYEQY
>TRBJ2-7|15|many|TRBV4-1
ASSQASGQGPIYEQY